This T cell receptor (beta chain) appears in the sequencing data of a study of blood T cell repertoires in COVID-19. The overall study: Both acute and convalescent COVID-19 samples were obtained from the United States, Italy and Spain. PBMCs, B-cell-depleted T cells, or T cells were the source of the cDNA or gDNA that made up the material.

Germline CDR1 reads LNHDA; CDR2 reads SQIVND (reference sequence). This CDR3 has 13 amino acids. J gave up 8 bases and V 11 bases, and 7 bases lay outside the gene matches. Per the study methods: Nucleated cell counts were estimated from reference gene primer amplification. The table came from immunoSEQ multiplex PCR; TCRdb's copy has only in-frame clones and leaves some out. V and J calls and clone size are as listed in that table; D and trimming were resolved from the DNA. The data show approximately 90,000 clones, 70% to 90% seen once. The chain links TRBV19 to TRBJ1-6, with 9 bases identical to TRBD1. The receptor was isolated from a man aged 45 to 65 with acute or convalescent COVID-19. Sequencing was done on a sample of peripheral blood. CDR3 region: CAGRRDRDSPLHF. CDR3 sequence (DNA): TGTGCCGGACGCCGGGACAGGGATTCACCCCTCCACTTT.